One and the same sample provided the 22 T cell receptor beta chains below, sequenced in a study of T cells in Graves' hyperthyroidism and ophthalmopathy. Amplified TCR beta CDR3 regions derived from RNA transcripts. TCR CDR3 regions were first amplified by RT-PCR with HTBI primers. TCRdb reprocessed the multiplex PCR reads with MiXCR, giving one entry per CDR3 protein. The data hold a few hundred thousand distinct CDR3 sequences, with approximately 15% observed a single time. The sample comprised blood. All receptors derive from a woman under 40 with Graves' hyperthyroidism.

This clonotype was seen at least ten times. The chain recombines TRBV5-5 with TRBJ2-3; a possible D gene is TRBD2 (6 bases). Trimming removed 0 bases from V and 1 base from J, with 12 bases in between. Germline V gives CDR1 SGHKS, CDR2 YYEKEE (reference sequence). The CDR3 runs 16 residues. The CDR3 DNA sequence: TGTGCCAGCAGCTTGGGGTGGGAGGTGGGCACAGATACGCAGTATTTT. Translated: CASSLGWEVGTDTQYF.

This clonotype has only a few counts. The CDR3 DNA sequence: TGTGCCTGGAGTGTACGTCGGATAGGAAACAGCGGGACCACCGGGGAGCTGTTTTTT. Protein sequence: CAWSVRRIGNSGTTGELFF. The chain is built from TRBV30 and TRBJ2-2, with 7 bases matching TRBD2. Germline trimming cut 0 bases from V and 4 bases from J; bases unmatched to any gene: 17. Germline-derived CDR1 and CDR2 are GTSNPN and SVGIG (reference sequence). The CDR3 consists of 19 residues. The complete variable domain, with remaining parts taken from reference TRBV30 and TRBJ2-2, reads SQTIHQWPATLVQPVGSPLSLECTVEGTSNPNLYWYRQAAGRGLQLLFYSVGIGQISSEVPQNLSASRPQDRQFILSSKKLLLSDSGFYLCAWSVRRIGNSGTTGELFFGEGSRLTVL.

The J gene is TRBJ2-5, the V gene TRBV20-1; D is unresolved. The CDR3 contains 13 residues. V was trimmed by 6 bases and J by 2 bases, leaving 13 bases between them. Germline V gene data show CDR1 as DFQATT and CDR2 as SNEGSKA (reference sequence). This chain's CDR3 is CSAAHRVQETQYF. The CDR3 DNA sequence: TGCAGTGCCGCACACAGAGTACAAGAGACCCAGTACTTC.

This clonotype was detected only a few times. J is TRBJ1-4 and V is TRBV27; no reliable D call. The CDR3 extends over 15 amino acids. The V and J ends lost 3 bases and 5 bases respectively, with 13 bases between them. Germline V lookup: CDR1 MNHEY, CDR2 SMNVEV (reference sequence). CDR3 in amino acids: CASSFIREENEKLFF. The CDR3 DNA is TGTGCCAGCAGTTTCATCAGAGAAGAAAATGAAAAACTGTTTTTT.

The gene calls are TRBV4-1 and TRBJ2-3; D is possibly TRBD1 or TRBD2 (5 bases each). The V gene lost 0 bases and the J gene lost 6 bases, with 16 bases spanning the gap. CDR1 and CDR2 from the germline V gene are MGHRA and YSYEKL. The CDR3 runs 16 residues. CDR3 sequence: CASSQDTGPSLDTQYF. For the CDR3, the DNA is TGCGCCAGCAGCCAAGATACGGGGCCCTCCCTGGATACGCAGTATTTT.

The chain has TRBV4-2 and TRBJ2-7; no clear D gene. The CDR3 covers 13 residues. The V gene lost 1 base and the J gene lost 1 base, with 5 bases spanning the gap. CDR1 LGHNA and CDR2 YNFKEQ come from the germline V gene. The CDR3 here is CASSQAASYEQYF. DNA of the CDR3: TGTGCCAGCAGCCAAGCCGCTTCCTACGAGCAGTACTTC.

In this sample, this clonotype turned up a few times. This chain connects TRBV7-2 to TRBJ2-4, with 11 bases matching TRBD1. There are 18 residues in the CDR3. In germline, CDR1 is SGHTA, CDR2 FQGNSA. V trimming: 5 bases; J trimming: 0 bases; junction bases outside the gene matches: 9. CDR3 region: CASSARTGGILAKNIQYF. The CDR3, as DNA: TGTGCCAGCAGCGCTAGGACAGGGGGCATCTTAGCCAAAAACATTCAGTACTTC. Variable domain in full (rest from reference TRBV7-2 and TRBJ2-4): GAGVSQSPSNKVTEKGKDVELRCDPISGHTALYWYRQSLGQGLEFLIYFQGNSAPDKSGLPSDRFSAERTGGSVSTLTIQRTQQEDSAVYLCASSARTGGILAKNIQYFGAGTRLSVL.

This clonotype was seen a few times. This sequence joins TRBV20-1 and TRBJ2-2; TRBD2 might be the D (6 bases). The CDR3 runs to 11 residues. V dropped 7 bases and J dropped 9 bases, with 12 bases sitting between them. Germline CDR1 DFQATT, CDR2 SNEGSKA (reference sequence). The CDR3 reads CSVRRGRELFF. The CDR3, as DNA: TGCAGTGTACGACGGGGGAGGGAGCTGTTTTTT.

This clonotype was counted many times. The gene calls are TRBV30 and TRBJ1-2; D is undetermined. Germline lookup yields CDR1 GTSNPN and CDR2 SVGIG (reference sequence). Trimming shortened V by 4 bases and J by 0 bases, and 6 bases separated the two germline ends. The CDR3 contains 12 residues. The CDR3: CAWMLTNYGYTF. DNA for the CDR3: TGTGCCTGGATGCTTACTAACTATGGCTACACCTTC.

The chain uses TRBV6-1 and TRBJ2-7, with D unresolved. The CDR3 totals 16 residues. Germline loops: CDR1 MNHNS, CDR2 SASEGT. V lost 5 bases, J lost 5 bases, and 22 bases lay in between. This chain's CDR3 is CASSPSYGGKGHEQYF. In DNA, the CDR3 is TGTGCCAGCAGTCCCTCTTACGGTGGAAAGGGCCACGAGCAGTACTTC.

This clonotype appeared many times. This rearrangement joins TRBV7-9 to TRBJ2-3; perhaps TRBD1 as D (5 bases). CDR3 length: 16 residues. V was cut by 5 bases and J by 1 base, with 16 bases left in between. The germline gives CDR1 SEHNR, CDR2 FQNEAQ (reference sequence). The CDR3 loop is CASSPQGSRGTDTQYF. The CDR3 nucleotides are TGTGCCAGCAGCCCGCAGGGCTCCCGAGGCACAGATACGCAGTATTTT.

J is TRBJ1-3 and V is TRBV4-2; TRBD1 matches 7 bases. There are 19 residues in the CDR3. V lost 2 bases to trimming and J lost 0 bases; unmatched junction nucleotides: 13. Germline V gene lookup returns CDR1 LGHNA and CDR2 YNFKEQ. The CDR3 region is CASSQPGQSPLFSGNTIYF. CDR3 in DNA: TGTGCCAGCAGCCAACCGGGACAGAGCCCCTTATTCTCTGGAAACACCATATATTTT.

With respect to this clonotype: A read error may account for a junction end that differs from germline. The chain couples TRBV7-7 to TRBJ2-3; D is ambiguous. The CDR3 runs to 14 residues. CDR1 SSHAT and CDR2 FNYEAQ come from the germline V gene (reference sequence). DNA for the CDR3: TGTGCTAGCAGCTCAACCCAGCTCCCAGATACGCAGTATTTT. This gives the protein CASSSTQLPDTQYF.

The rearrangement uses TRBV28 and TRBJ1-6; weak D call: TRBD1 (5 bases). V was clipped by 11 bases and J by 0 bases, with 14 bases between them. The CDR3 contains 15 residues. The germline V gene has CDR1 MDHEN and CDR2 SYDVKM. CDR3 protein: CASAGRGSYNSPLHF. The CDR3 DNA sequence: TGTGCCTCAGCAGGAAGGGGCTCCTATAATTCACCCCTCCACTTT.

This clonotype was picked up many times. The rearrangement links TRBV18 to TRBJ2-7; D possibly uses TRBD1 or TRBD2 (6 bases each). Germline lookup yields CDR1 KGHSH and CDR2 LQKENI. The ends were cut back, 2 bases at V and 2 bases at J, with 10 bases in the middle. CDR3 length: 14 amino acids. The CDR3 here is CASSPKGGPYEQYF. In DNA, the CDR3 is TGTGCCAGCTCACCAAAGGGGGGACCCTACGAGCAGTACTTC.

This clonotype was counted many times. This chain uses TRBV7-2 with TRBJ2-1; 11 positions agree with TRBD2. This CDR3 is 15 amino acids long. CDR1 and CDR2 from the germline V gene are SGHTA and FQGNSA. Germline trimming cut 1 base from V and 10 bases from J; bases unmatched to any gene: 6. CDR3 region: CASSLVAGLAEEQFF. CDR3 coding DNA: TGTGCCAGCAGCTTAGTGGCGGGACTAGCGGAAGAGCAGTTCTTC.

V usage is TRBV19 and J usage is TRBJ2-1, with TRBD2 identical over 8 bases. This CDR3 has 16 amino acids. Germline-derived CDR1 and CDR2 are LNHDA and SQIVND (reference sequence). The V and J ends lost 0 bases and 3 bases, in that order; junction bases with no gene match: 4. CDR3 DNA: TGTGCCAGTAGTATAGAGACGGGAGGGCTCTACAATGAGCAGTTCTTC. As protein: CASSIETGGLYNEQFF.

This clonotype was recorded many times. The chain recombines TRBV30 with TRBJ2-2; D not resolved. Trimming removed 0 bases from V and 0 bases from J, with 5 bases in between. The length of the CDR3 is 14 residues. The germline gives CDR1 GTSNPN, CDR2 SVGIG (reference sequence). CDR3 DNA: TGTGCCTGGAGTGTTACGTCGAACACCGGGGAGCTGTTTTTT. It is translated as CAWSVTSNTGELFF. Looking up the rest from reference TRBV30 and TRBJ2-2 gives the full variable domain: SQTIHQWPATLVQPVGSPLSLECTVEGTSNPNLYWYRQAAGRGLQLLFYSVGIGQISSEVPQNLSASRPQDRQFILSSKKLLLSDSGFYLCAWSVTSNTGELFFGEGSRLTVL.

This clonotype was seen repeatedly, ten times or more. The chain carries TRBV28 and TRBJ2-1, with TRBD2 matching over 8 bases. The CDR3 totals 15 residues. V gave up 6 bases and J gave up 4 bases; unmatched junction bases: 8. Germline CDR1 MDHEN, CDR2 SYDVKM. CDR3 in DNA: TGTGCCAGCAGCCAACCTAGCGGGCGTTACAATGAGCAGTTCTTC. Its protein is CASSQPSGRYNEQFF.

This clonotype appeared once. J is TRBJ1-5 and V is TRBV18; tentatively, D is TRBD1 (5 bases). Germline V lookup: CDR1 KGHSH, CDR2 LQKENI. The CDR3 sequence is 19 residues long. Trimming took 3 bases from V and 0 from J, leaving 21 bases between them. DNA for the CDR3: TGTGCCAGCTCACCCACCCACCGGGACCAACACTATAGCAATCAGCCCCAGCATTTT. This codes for CASSPTHRDQHYSNQPQHF.

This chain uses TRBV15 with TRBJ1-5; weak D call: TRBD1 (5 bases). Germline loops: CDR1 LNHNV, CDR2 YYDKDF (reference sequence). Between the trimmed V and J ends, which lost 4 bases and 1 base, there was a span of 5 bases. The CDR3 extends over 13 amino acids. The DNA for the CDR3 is TGTGCCACCAGCAAGGGGAGCAATCAGCCCCAGCATTTT. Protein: CATSKGSNQPQHF.

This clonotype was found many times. CDR3 in DNA: TGTGCCAGCTCACCAGCGTTCAGGGCGGAGACCCAGTACTTC. Amino acid sequence: CASSPAFRAETQYF. V gene TRBV18 combines with J gene TRBJ2-5, with a possible D match to TRBD1 (5 bases). This CDR3 region has 14 residues. Per germline, CDR1 KGHSH and CDR2 LQKENI. The V end lost 2 bases, the J end lost 5 bases, and 12 bases lay between the germline ends.